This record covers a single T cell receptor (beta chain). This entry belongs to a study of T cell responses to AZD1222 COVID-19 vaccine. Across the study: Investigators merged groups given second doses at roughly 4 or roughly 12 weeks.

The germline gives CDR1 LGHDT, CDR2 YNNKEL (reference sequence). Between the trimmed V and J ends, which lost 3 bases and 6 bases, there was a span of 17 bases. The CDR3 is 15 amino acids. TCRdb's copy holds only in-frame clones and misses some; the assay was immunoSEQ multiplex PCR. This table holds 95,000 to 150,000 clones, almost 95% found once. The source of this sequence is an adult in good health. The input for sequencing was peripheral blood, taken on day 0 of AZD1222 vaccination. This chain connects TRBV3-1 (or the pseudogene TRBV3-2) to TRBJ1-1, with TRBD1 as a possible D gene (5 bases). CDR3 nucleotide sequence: TGTGCCAGCAGCCATAGGGACGGGGAAAATGCTGAAGCTTTCTTT. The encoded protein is CASSHRDGENAEAFF.